One and the same sample provided the 23 T cell receptor beta chains below, sequenced in a study of blood T cells in healthy people across ages. For the second PCR, which ran for about 6 to 11 cycles, a sample-barcoded 5' primer and a J-beta primer mix were used. TCRdb re-analysed the 5' RACE reads in MiXCR, keeping a single row per CDR3 protein. The sample lists about a million distinct CDR3 sequences, around two fifths occurring once. The sample was blood. Every receptor here comes from a young man in good health.

This chain uses TRBV5-1 with TRBJ2-1; possible D gene TRBD1, 6 bases. The germline gives CDR1 SGHRS, CDR2 YFSETQ. V was clipped by 1 base and J by 0 bases, with 11 bases between them. This CDR3 is 16 amino acids long. CDR3 loop: CASSLSDSRSYNEQFF. In DNA form, the CDR3 reads TGCGCCAGCAGCTTGTCGGACAGTCGCTCCTACAATGAGCAGTTCTTC.

This clonotype was counted only a few times. This chain links TRBV3-1 with TRBJ2-1; maybe TRBD1 (6 bases). CDR1 and CDR2 from the germline V gene are LGHDT and YNNKEL (reference sequence). The CDR3 extends over 14 amino acids. Between the trimmed V and J ends, which lost 5 bases and 7 bases, there was a span of 15 bases. CDR3 nucleotides: TGTGCCAGCAGCGGGGGCGCGGTGGATAATGAGCAGTTCTTC. This encodes CASSGGAVDNEQFF.

The table lists this clonotype with a count of one. The CDR3 here is CASSESGRAYSNQPQHF. The CDR3 nucleotides are TGCGCCAGCAGTGAGTCGGGCAGGGCATATAGCAATCAGCCCCAGCATTTT. The J gene is TRBJ1-5, the V gene TRBV10-2; TRBD1 might be the D (5 bases). CDR1 and CDR2 from the germline V gene are WSHSY and SAAADI. V shed 0 bases and J shed 0 bases, with 12 bases lying between them. This CDR3 contains 17 residues.

The rearrangement joins TRBV2 to TRBJ2-3; D not resolved. Germline CDR1 reads SNHLY; CDR2 reads FYNNEI. V was trimmed by 2 bases and J by 5 bases, leaving 8 bases between them. This CDR3 comprises 13 residues. CDR3 nucleotides: TGTGCCAGCAGTGAACGGGTCATAGATACGCAGTATTTT. Its translation is CASSERVIDTQYF.

V usage is TRBV7-2 and J usage is TRBJ2-3; weak D call: TRBD2 (5 bases). CDR1 SGHTA and CDR2 FQGNSA come from the germline V gene. Trimming took off 3 bases at V and 0 bases at J, with 13 bases between the two ends. The CDR3 covers 16 residues. The CDR3 bases are TGTGCCAGCAGCTTCGCGGGTGCGGCCAGCACAGATACGCAGTATTTT. This codes for CASSFAGAASTDTQYF.

A few counts support this clonotype. V is TRBV7-8 and J is TRBJ2-4; D call uncertain. The J call is in doubt because the DNA end fits TRBJ2-5 better. Germline CDR1 reads SGHVS; CDR2 reads FQNEAQ. This CDR3 is 13 amino acids long. The CDR3 region has the DNA TGTGCCAGCACCCTGGGTCCGGCGGAGACCCAGTACTTC. This gives the protein CASTLGPAETQYF.

This clonotype was seen a few times. This chain uses TRBV3-1 with TRBJ1-4; 9 bases map to TRBD1. Germline V gene data show CDR1 as LGHDT and CDR2 as YNNKEL (reference sequence). The ends lost 4 bases at V and 8 bases at J; junction bases unmatched: 8. The CDR3 is 15 residues long. The CDR3 region has the DNA TGTGCCAGCAGCCCAACAACAGGGGGCACGGAAAAACTGTTTTTT. This gives the protein CASSPTTGGTEKLFF.

The chain employs TRBV10-3 and TRBJ1-5; 7 bases fit TRBD1. This CDR3 has 16 amino acids. Germline loops: CDR1 ENHRY, CDR2 SYGVKD. With V trimmed by 0 bases and J by 4 bases, 6 bases remained unmatched. This CDR3 is CAISESDRDRNQPQHF. CDR3 bases: TGTGCCATCAGTGAGTCGGACCGGGACAGAAATCAGCCCCAGCATTTT.

This sequence joins TRBV29-1 and TRBJ2-5, with a tentative D call TRBD2 (6 bases). The CDR3 is 14 amino acids. V lost 4 bases and J lost 11, with 23 bases in between. Germline V gene lookup returns CDR1 SQVTM and CDR2 ANQGSEA. The chain's CDR3 is CSVGGGAGSNEQYF. Written as DNA, the CDR3 is TGCAGCGTTGGAGGTGGGGCCGGGAGCAATGAGCAGTACTTC.

This clonotype was observed a single time. The DNA of the CDR3 is TGCAGTGCTAGACCTGGGACTAGCGGGGGGATTGGAGCCAAAAACATTCAGTACTTC. Its protein product is CSARPGTSGGIGAKNIQYF. The V gene is TRBV20-1, the J gene TRBJ2-4, with 15 bases that match TRBD2. The CDR3 contains 19 residues. V was pared by 2 bases and J by 0 bases, with 8 bases of the junction left unmatched. In germline, CDR1 is DFQATT, CDR2 SNEGSKA (reference sequence).

This clonotype was detected many times. V usage is TRBV5-1 and J usage is TRBJ2-1; no reliable D call. The germline CDR1 and CDR2 sequences are SGHRS and YFSETQ. V was clipped by 4 bases and J by 6 bases, with 17 bases between them. The CDR3 runs to 15 residues. CDR3 loop: CASSVNGQAGNEQFF. CDR3 DNA sequence: TGCGCCAGCAGCGTGAATGGCCAGGCCGGCAATGAGCAGTTCTTC.

This chain links TRBV7-2 with TRBJ1-5; 7 bases line up with TRBD1. This CDR3 region has 17 residues. With V trimmed by 2 bases and J by 0 bases, 7 bases remained unmatched. Germline CDR1 reads SGHTA; CDR2 reads FQGNSA. The CDR3 region is CASSLPGTATSNQPQHF. The CDR3 coding sequence is TGTGCCAGCAGCTTACCTGGGACAGCAACTAGCAATCAGCCCCAGCATTTT.

This chain connects TRBV4-3 to TRBJ1-5; D gene uncertain. The germline V gene has CDR1 LGHNA and CDR2 YSLEER. CDR3 length equals 15 residues. Trimming removed 1 base at V and 1 base at J, with 8 bases between. The CDR3 DNA reads as TGCGCCAGCAGCCAAGTGGCAGGAAGCAATCAGCCCCAGCATTTT. This translates into CASSQVAGSNQPQHF.

This clonotype was seen a few times. J is TRBJ2-5 and V is TRBV4-3; D is unresolved. Trimming left V 0 bases short and J 4 bases short, with 12 bases between. The CDR3 is made up of 15 amino acids. Germline CDR1 reads LGHNA; CDR2 reads YSLEER. CDR3 DNA sequence: TGCGCCAGCAGCCAAGATAAAGGGTGGTCAGAGACCCAGTACTTC. Its protein product is CASSQDKGWSETQYF.

The rearrangement links TRBV7-9 to TRBJ2-7; no firm D call. V lost 0 bases to trimming and J lost 3 bases, with 12 bases between them. There are 15 residues in the CDR3. CDR1 is SEHNR, CDR2 FQNEAQ, per germline (reference sequence). The chain's CDR3 is CASSLAGKSLYEQYF. In DNA, the CDR3 is TGTGCCAGCAGCTTAGCGGGGAAGAGCCTCTACGAGCAGTACTTC.

The chain combines TRBV28 with TRBJ1-1; TRBD1 aligns across 7 bases. V shed 5 bases and J 4 bases; nucleotides not matched to a gene: 10. This CDR3 has 15 amino acids. CDR1 is MDHEN, CDR2 SYDVKM, per germline. The CDR3 nucleotides read TGTGCCAGCAGTCCCCACGACAGGGAAGCCACTGAAGCTTTCTTT. Its protein product is CASSPHDREATEAFF.

This clonotype was found a few times. The chain carries TRBV12-3 or TRBV12-4 and TRBJ2-1; TRBD2 matches at 10 bases. The CDR3 has 15 amino acids. Losses at the gene ends were 6 bases for V and 8 bases for J; bases not matched to a gene: 10. The DNA for the CDR3 is TGTGCCAGCAGCTCCACTAGCGGGGCCCAGGATGAGCAGTTCTTC. Residues: CASSSTSGAQDEQFF.

This clonotype was observed a handful of times. The chain employs TRBV20-1 and TRBJ2-7; possibly TRBD1 or TRBD2 for D (5 bases each). V was pared by 0 bases and J by 4 bases, with 16 bases between. This CDR3 comprises 15 residues. The germline gives CDR1 DFQATT, CDR2 SNEGSKA (reference sequence). CDR3 residues: CSARDPEGIGYEQYF. The CDR3 region has the DNA TGCAGTGCTAGAGATCCAGAGGGGATAGGTTACGAGCAGTACTTC.

This clonotype was found a few times. CDR3 sequence (DNA): TGTGCCAGCAGCTTAGTTGGAGGGGAGTTGTATTTT. It is translated as CASSLVGGELYF. This rearrangement joins TRBV7-2 to TRBJ2-3, with D possibly matching TRBD2 (6 bases). This CDR3 has 12 residues. Germline V gene data show CDR1 as SGHTA and CDR2 as FQGNSA. The V end was cut by 1 base, the J end by 14 bases, with 13 bases between.

The rearrangement links TRBV6-5 to TRBJ1-2; 7 nucleotides line up with TRBD1. After removal of 2 bases from V and 8 bases from J, the junction contained 8 bases not matched to a gene. This CDR3 has 14 residues. CDR1 and CDR2 from the germline V gene are MNHEY and SVGAGI. The chain's CDR3 is CASSYLTGVGGYTF. CDR3 bases: TGTGCCAGCAGTTACCTAACAGGGGTCGGCGGCTACACCTTC.

This clonotype was seen only a few times. The V call is TRBV7-2, the J call TRBJ1-2; TRBD1 is a possible D gene (6 bases). CDR3 size: 13 residues. With 5 bases removed from V and 5 bases from J, the gap between germline ends came to 12 bases. The V gene's germline CDR1 is SGHTA and CDR2 FQGNSA. This CDR3 is CASSAGAGYGYTF. In nucleotides, the CDR3 is TGTGCCAGCAGCGCGGGGGCTGGATATGGCTACACCTTC.

The count of this clonotype is one. The chain combines TRBV7-2 with TRBJ1-3, with D tentatively TRBD1 (5 bases). The germline V and J ends were trimmed by 1 base and 4 bases, with 11 bases remaining between them. CDR1 and CDR2 from the germline V gene are SGHTA and FQGNSA. The CDR3 extends over 15 amino acids. CDR3 amino acids: CASSLVGDQGNTIYF. In nucleotides, the CDR3 is TGTGCCAGCAGCTTAGTGGGGGACCAAGGAAACACCATATATTTT.

This chain links TRBV7-2 with TRBJ1-1, with 7 bases matching TRBD1. V was clipped by 5 bases and J by 10 bases; unmatched bases: 7. Germline loops: CDR1 SGHTA, CDR2 FQGNSA. CDR3 length: 12 amino acids. CDR3 bases: TGTGCCAGCAGCAGTCGACAGGGAGGAGCTTTCTTT. Translating gives CASSSRQGGAFF.